Presented here are 28 T cell receptor beta chains from one specimen sequenced in a study of OX40 agonist ivuxolimab in advanced cancers. The library was prepared using the immunoSEQ multiplex PCR assay. The immuneACCESS repertoire file appears here via TCRdb, limited to in-frame rearrangements. These files lack a portion of the clones; in checked studies, under half of the deficit traces to unresolved V genes, and the cause of the others is not known. Recorded for this sample are under 90,000 clones; roughly 89% of them occurred a single time. The ten top clones hold about 2.3% of the sample. The starting material was CD4+ or CD8+ T cells sorted from blood, obtained in a trial of the OX40 agonist ivuxolimab. Receptor source: an adult with an advanced solid tumor such as melanoma, head and neck, liver or kidney cancer.

The genes are TRBV7-8 and TRBJ1-2; possible D gene TRBD1, 5 bases. The germline gives CDR1 SGHVS, CDR2 FQNEAQ. V was shortened by 5 bases and J by 5 bases, with 15 bases between the two germline ends. This CDR3 comprises 14 residues. CDR3 loop: CASSPGRGWYGYTF. CDR3 coding DNA: TGTGCCAGCAGCCCGGGCCGGGGGTGGTATGGCTACACCTTC.

The V call is TRBV25-1, the J call TRBJ1-2; D is ambiguous. Germline V lookup: CDR1 MGHDK, CDR2 SYGVNS. Deletions cut 4 bases from V and 2 bases from J, with 8 bases between. The CDR3 has 13 amino acids. The CDR3 nucleotides read TGTGCCAGCAGTGCACAGAGCAACTATGGCTACACCTTC. Protein: CASSAQSNYGYTF.

This chain connects TRBV6-5 to TRBJ2-5; TRBD2 matches at 9 bases. Matching the DNA end better, TRBJ2-7 makes the J call doubtful. CDR3 length: 15 amino acids. Germline V gives CDR1 MNHEY, CDR2 SVGAGI. This CDR3 is CASSYASGASYEQYF. CDR3 nucleotide sequence: TGTGCCAGCAGTTACGCTAGCGGGGCCTCCTACGAGCAGTACTTC.

This chain connects TRBV7-2 to TRBJ2-7; 7 bases fit TRBD1. The germline V gene has CDR1 SGHTA and CDR2 FQGNSA. V dropped 5 bases and J dropped 0; count of bases not matched to a gene: 4. There are 14 residues in the CDR3. CDR3 loop: CASSGAGGSYEQYF. The CDR3 DNA reads as TGTGCCAGCAGCGGCGCAGGGGGCTCCTACGAGCAGTACTTC.

The chain links TRBV2 to TRBJ1-1, with unresolved D. V lost 11 bases to trimming and J lost 1 base, with 11 bases between them. Germline values: CDR1 SNHLY, CDR2 FYNNEI. The CDR3 is 12 amino acids. CDR3 DNA: TGTGCCGGCCAAACAGCGAACACTGAAGCTTTCTTT. Its translation: CAGQTANTEAFF.

On this clone itself: The same CDR3 is also encoded by other DNA sequences in this sample. V is TRBV28 and J is TRBJ2-3, with 8 bases aligning to TRBD2. The CDR3 is 14 residues long. Germline loops: CDR1 MDHEN, CDR2 SYDVKM. V was pared by 6 bases and J by 3 bases, with 5 bases of the junction left unmatched. The CDR3 loop is CASSPTGGTDTQYF. The CDR3 nucleotides read TGTGCCAGCAGCCCGACGGGGGGGACAGATACGCAGTATTTT.

The chain is built from TRBV28 and TRBJ2-7; D uncertain. Trimming pared 6 bases from V and 4 bases from J, leaving 13 bases between. The CDR3 spans 13 residues. The germline V gene has CDR1 MDHEN and CDR2 SYDVKM. The CDR3 reads CASRQNGRYEQYF. Written as DNA, the CDR3 is TGTGCCAGCAGGCAAAACGGACGTTACGAGCAGTACTTC.

This chain uses TRBV5-1 with TRBJ2-1; D is possibly TRBD2 (7 bases). Trimming shortened V by 0 bases and J by 5 bases, and 12 bases separated the two germline ends. The V gene's germline CDR1 is SGHRS and CDR2 YFSETQ. The CDR3 has 15 amino acids. CDR3 sequence reads: CASSLEGGPHNEQFF. For the CDR3, the DNA is TGCGCCAGCAGCTTGGAGGGGGGGCCCCACAATGAGCAGTTCTTC.

The chain employs TRBV5-4 and TRBJ1-1; D is ambiguous. Germline CDR1 reads SGHNT; CDR2 reads YYREEE (reference sequence). V lost 9 bases to trimming and J lost 0 bases, with 12 bases between them. This CDR3 has 13 amino acids. The CDR3 reads CATHKVMNTEAFF. DNA for the CDR3: TGTGCCACCCACAAGGTCATGAACACTGAAGCTTTCTTT.

The chain combines TRBV4-1 with TRBJ2-2; perhaps TRBD2 as D (7 bases). Germline V CDR1 and CDR2: MGHRA, YSYEKL. V was pared by 5 bases and J by 4 bases, with 17 bases between. This CDR3 has 16 residues. CDR3 nucleotide sequence: TGCGCCAGCAGCGTTAACCGGGGGGCAAGCACCGGGGAGCTGTTTTTT. Translated, it gives CASSVNRGASTGELFF.

The V call is TRBV27, the J call TRBJ2-1; 12 bases are shared with TRBD2. The germline CDR1 and CDR2 sequences are MNHEY and SMNVEV (reference sequence). The CDR3 is 15 residues long. The V segment lost 6 bases and the J segment 9 bases; nucleotides outside the gene matches: 9. The chain's CDR3 is CASRTLAGGTGEQFF. The CDR3 region has the DNA TGTGCCAGCAGAACTCTAGCGGGGGGGACGGGTGAGCAGTTCTTC.

In DNA, the CDR3 is TGTGCCAGTAGTCCGATCGGCGGGGGTGAGACCCAGTACTTC. Translated: CASSPIGGGETQYF. The gene calls are TRBV19 and TRBJ2-5, with 7 bases lining up with TRBD2. This CDR3 has 14 amino acids. The V segment lost 5 bases and the J segment 5 bases; nucleotides outside the gene matches: 8. Germline CDR1 and CDR2: LNHDA and SQIVND (reference sequence). The complete variable domain, with remaining parts taken from reference TRBV19 and TRBJ2-5, reads DGGITQSPKYLFRKEGQNVTLSCEQNLNHDAMYWYRQDPGQGLRLIYYSQIVNDFQKGDIAEGYSVSREKKESFPLTVTSAQKNPTAFYLCASSPIGGGETQYFGPGTRLLVL.

V is TRBV27 and J is TRBJ1-2; possibly TRBD1 for D (5 bases). The length of the CDR3 is 12 residues. In germline, CDR1 is MNHEY, CDR2 SMNVEV (reference sequence). Trimming took off 2 bases at V and 7 bases at J, with 8 bases between the two ends. The CDR3 nucleotides are TGTGCCAGCAGTTTACAGGGTACTGGCTACACCTTC. Translation gives CASSLQGTGYTF.

In nucleotides, the CDR3 is TGTGCCAGCAGCTTAGGAATACAGAGGTCACCCCTCCACTTT. Translating it yields CASSLGIQRSPLHF. The gene calls are TRBV7-9 and TRBJ1-6; D not certain. Trimming left V 1 base short and J 10 bases short, with 11 bases between. The CDR3 consists of 14 residues. CDR1 SEHNR and CDR2 FQNEAQ come from the germline V gene (reference sequence).

The chain combines TRBV5-1 with TRBJ2-3; 11 nucleotides agree with TRBD2. The CDR3 length is 16 residues. Germline trimming cut 2 bases from V and 2 bases from J; bases unmatched to any gene: 4. In germline, CDR1 is SGHRS, CDR2 YFSETQ. The chain's CDR3 is CASSLPSGGPTDTQYF. The DNA of the CDR3 is TGCGCCAGCAGCTTACCTAGCGGGGGGCCCACAGATACGCAGTATTTT.

The chain couples TRBV5-4 to TRBJ2-2; 7 nucleotides agree with TRBD2. The length of the CDR3 is 15 residues. Per germline, CDR1 SGHNT and CDR2 YYREEE (reference sequence). Trimming cost V 4 bases and J 3 bases; bases outside gene matches: 6. This CDR3 is CASSQAGDYTGELFF. The CDR3 DNA sequence: TGTGCCAGCAGCCAGGCGGGGGACTACACCGGGGAGCTGTTTTTT.

V and J are TRBV4-1 and TRBJ2-7; 7 bases agree with TRBD1. The CDR3 covers 12 residues. In germline, CDR1 is MGHRA, CDR2 YSYEKL. With V trimmed by 3 bases and J by 6 bases, 2 bases remained unmatched. Here the CDR3 DNA reads TGCGCCAGCAGCCAGACAGGGTTCGAGCAGTACTTC. This gives the protein CASSQTGFEQYF.

Turning to this clone: One junction end does not reproduce the germline sequence, and a read error may be involved. The J gene is TRBJ1-1, the V gene TRBV10-2; unclear D gene. CDR1 WSHSY and CDR2 SAAADI come from the germline V gene. The CDR3 has 11 residues. CDR3 DNA sequence: TGCGCCAGCAGGTCGAACAGTGAAGCTTTCTTT. The encoded protein is CASRSNSEAFF.

The chain recombines TRBV19 with TRBJ2-1, with 8 positions matching TRBD2. The V gene's germline CDR1 is LNHDA and CDR2 SQIVND (reference sequence). The J segment lost 4 bases and the V segment lost 4 bases, leaving 6 bases of the junction unmatched. The CDR3 extends over 15 amino acids. The CDR3 DNA reads as TGTGCCAGTAGTAGCCCCAGCGGGGGATACAATGAGCAGTTCTTC. It codes for CASSSPSGGYNEQFF.

The rearrangement uses TRBV5-1 and TRBJ1-1, with a tentative D call TRBD1 (5 bases). In germline, CDR1 is SGHRS, CDR2 YFSETQ. The CDR3 runs 14 residues. Between the trimmed V and J ends, which lost 0 bases and 4 bases, there was a span of 10 bases. The CDR3 sequence: CASSLGGDSTEAFF. The CDR3 DNA sequence: TGCGCCAGCAGCTTGGGGGGTGACAGCACTGAAGCTTTCTTT.

Here the CDR3 reads CASSIIGTGYTGELFF. CDR3 in DNA: TGTGCCAGTAGTATTATCGGGACAGGGTACACCGGGGAGCTGTTTTTT. J is TRBJ2-2 and V is TRBV19, with TRBD1 identical over 9 bases. Germline V lookup: CDR1 LNHDA, CDR2 SQIVND (reference sequence). CDR3 size: 16 residues. The V gene end was trimmed by 3 bases and the J gene end by 3 bases; junction bases not matched to a gene: 5. Using reference TRBV19 and TRBJ2-2 for the parts outside the CDR3, the full variable domain is DGGITQSPKYLFRKEGQNVTLSCEQNLNHDAMYWYRQDPGQGLRLIYYSQIVNDFQKGDIAEGYSVSREKKESFPLTVTSAQKNPTAFYLCASSIIGTGYTGELFFGEGSRLTVL.

J is TRBJ1-5 and V is TRBV6-5, with D perhaps matching TRBD1 (5 bases). CDR1 and CDR2 (germline): MNHEY, SVGAGI. The CDR3 totals 14 residues. The V and J ends lost 6 bases and 0 bases respectively, with 9 bases between them. The CDR3 is CASSRDGSNQPQHF. The CDR3 nucleotides read TGTGCCAGCAGCCGGGACGGTAGCAATCAGCCCCAGCATTTT.

As DNA, the CDR3 is TGTGCCAGCAACGGGGGGATATATGGTAATGAGCAGTTCTTC. Amino acid sequence: CASNGGIYGNEQFF. The chain employs TRBV2 and TRBJ2-1; TRBD2 agrees at 7 bases. Per germline, CDR1 SNHLY and CDR2 FYNNEI. The CDR3 extends over 14 amino acids. Trimming removed 7 bases from V and 7 bases from J; junction bases left unmatched: 10.

This chain joins TRBV5-1 and TRBJ1-4, with TRBD1 matching over 7 bases. Losses at the gene ends were 0 bases for V and 3 bases for J; bases not matched to a gene: 11. CDR3 length: 18 residues. Germline V CDR1 and CDR2: SGHRS, YFSETQ. Here the CDR3 reads CASSLAIRGALANEKLFF. The DNA of the CDR3 is TGCGCCAGCAGCTTGGCCATCAGGGGGGCCCTCGCTAATGAAAAACTGTTTTTT. The entire variable domain, with the rest obtained from reference TRBV5-1 and TRBJ1-4, is as follows: KAGVTQTPRYLIKTRGQQVTLSCSPISGHRSVSWYQQTPGQGLQFLFEYFSETQRNKGNFPGRFSGRQFSNSRSEMNVSTLELGDSALYLCASSLAIRGALANEKLFFGSGTQLSVL.

The chain carries TRBV2 and TRBJ2-3; 9 positions agree with TRBD1. Germline CDR1 SNHLY, CDR2 FYNNEI. V shed 8 bases, J shed 4 bases, and the junction held 7 bases outside the gene matches. This CDR3 spans 14 amino acids. The CDR3 loop is CASYRGRTADTQYF. CDR3 in DNA: TGTGCCAGCTACAGGGGGCGTACCGCAGATACGCAGTATTTT.

This clone has just one count. One junction end does not reproduce the germline sequence, and a read error may be involved. The chain employs TRBV15 and TRBJ1-1; D is undetermined. Germline values: CDR1 LNHNV, CDR2 YYDKDF (reference sequence). This CDR3 region has 12 residues. The CDR3 DNA sequence: TGTGCCACCAGCCGAGACACTTCTGAAGCTTTCTTT. Protein sequence: CATSRDTSEAFF.

Of note for this clone: Distinct nucleotide sequences in the sample also encode this CDR3. J is TRBJ1-1 and V is TRBV27; D might be TRBD1 (5 bases). V lost 4 bases, J lost 4 bases, and 10 bases lay in between. The CDR3 has 13 residues. Germline V lookup: CDR1 MNHEY, CDR2 SMNVEV (reference sequence). This chain's CDR3 is CASSSSGGTEAFF. DNA for the CDR3: TGTGCCAGCAGTTCCTCCGGGGGCACTGAAGCTTTCTTT.

V gene TRBV4-2 combines with J gene TRBJ1-1; 12 bases line up with TRBD1. Germline assignment: CDR1 LGHNA and CDR2 YNFKEQ. V gave up 1 base and J gave up 11 bases; unmatched junction bases: 11. CDR3 size: 16 residues. The CDR3 is CASSQGREGQGARAFF. In DNA, the CDR3 is TGTGCCAGCAGCCAAGGCCGTGAGGGACAGGGGGCGCGGGCTTTCTTT.